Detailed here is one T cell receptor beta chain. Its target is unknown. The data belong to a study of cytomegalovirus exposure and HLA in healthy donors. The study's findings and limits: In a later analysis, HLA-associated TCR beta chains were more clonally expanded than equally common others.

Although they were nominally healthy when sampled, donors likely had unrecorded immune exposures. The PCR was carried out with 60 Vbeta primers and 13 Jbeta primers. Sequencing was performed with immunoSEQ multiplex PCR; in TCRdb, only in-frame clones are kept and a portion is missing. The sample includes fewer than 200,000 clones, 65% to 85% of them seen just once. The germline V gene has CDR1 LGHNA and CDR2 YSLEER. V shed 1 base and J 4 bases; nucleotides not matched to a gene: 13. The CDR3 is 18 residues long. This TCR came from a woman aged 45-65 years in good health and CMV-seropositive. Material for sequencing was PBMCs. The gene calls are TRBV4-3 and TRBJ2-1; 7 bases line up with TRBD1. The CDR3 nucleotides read TGCGCCAGCAGCCAAGGTTGGGGAAGGGGGCGAAATTACAATGAGCAGTTCTTC. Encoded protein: CASSQGWGRGRNYNEQFF.